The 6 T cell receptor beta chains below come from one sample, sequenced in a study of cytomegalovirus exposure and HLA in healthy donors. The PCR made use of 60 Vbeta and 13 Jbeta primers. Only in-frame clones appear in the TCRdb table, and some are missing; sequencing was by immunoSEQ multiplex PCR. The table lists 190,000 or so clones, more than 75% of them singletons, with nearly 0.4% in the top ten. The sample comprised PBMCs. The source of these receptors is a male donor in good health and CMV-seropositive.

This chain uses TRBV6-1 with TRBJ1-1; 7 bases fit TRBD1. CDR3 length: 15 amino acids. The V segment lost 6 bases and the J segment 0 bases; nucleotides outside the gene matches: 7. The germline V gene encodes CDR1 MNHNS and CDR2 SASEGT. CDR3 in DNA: TGTGCCAGCAGGAACGGACAGGCTATGAACACTGAAGCTTTCTTT. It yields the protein CASRNGQAMNTEAFF.

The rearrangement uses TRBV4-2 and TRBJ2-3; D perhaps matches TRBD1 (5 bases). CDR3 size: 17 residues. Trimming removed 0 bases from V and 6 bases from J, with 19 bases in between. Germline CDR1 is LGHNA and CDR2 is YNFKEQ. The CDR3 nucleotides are TGTGCCAGCAGCCAAGATTGGGGCTCCGGTGGGTTGGATACGCAGTATTTT. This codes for CASSQDWGSGGLDTQYF.

Here the CDR3 reads CASSQEGGGRTLYEQYF. The CDR3 DNA sequence: TGCGCCAGCAGCCAAGAGGGGGGGGGCCGGACTCTCTACGAGCAGTACTTC. This chain links TRBV4-3 with TRBJ2-7, with D possibly TRBD2 on 7 matching bases. The CDR3 is 17 amino acids. Germline CDR1 is LGHNA and CDR2 is YSLEER. Trimming took 0 bases from V and 3 from J, leaving 18 bases between them.

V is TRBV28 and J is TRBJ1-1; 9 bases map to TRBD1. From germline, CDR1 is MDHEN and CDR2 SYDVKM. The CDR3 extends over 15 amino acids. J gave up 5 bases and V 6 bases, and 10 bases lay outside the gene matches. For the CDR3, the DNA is TGTGCCAGCAGCCGACGGGACAGGGTTCTGACTGAAGCTTTCTTT. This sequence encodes CASSRRDRVLTEAFF.

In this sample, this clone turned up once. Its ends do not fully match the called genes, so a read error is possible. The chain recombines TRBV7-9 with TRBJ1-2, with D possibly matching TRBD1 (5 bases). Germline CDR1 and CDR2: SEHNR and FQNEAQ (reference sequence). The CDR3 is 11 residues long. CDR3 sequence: CSSSLGRVYTF. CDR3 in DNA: TGTTCCAGCAGCTTAGGCAGGGTGTACACCTTC.

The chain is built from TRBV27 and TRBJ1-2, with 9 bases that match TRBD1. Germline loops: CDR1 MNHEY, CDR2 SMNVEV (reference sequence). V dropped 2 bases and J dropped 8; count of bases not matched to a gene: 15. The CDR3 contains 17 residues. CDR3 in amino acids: CASSLRGGTGFIGGYTF. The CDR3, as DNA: TGTGCCAGCAGTTTACGTGGGGGGACAGGGTTTATCGGCGGCTACACCTTC.